The sequence of this T cell receptor (beta chain) was determined in a study of cytomegalovirus exposure and HLA in healthy donors. Study-wide results and limits: Reportedly, cytomegalovirus status was diagnosed with high sensitivity and specificity.

The V and J ends lost 2 bases and 5 bases respectively, with 7 bases between them. Germline loops: CDR1 DFQATT, CDR2 SNEGSKA (reference sequence). The CDR3 has 11 residues. A word on this clone: Its antigen is still unknown.

The PCR had 60 Vbeta and 13 Jbeta primers. TCRdb keeps only in-frame clones here, not all; method: immunoSEQ multiplex PCR. The sample shows 200,000 to 250,000 clones, approximately 79% of them seen only once. The receptor was derived from a man aged 45-60 years in good health and CMV-seronegative. The source material was PBMCs. V gene TRBV20-1 combines with J gene TRBJ2-7; no definite D call. The CDR3 sequence is CSARPRDEQYF. The CDR3 DNA follows: TGCAGTGCTAGACCCCGGGACGAGCAGTACTTC.